This TCR beta chain emerged from a study of blood T cell repertoires in COVID-19. The overall study: There were acute and convalescent COVID-19 samples, and they came from the United States, Italy and Spain. The cDNA or gDNA used as material had been derived from T cells, B-cell-depleted T cells, or PBMCs.

This clone was observed a handful of times. The same CDR3 also results from other DNA sequences found in this sample. Per the original data handling: Estimation of nucleated cell counts relied on the amplification of reference gene primers. Libraries were prepared by immunoSEQ multiplex PCR; TCRdb keeps only in-frame clonotypes and omits some of them. V and J calls and clone size come straight from that table; D and trimming were deduced from the DNA. The table shows roughly 330,000 clones, with about 83% occurring only once. CDR3 length equals 15 residues. After removal of 6 bases from V and 0 bases from J, the junction contained 3 bases not matched to a gene. Germline-derived CDR1 and CDR2 are KGHSH and LQKENI.

Input material: peripheral blood. This chain connects TRBV18 to TRBJ2-1; 9 bases are a match to TRBD1. The TCR originated in a woman aged 45-65 years with acute or convalescent COVID-19. The CDR3 nucleotides read TGTGCCAGCTCCCAGGGACAGGGCTCCTACAATGAGCAGTTCTTC. It encodes CASSQGQGSYNEQFF.